Below, 9 T cell receptor beta chains from the same sample are listed, as sequenced in a study of CXCR3-negative and CXCR3-positive naive CD8 T cells. General study results and limits: The study found more hydrophobic TRB CDR3s in CXCR3-positive naive cells than in CXCR3-negative naive cells.

Researchers prepared the TRB cDNA libraries using 5' RACE with UMI labels. TCRdb re-called the 5' RACE reads and shows each CDR3 protein once, DNA omitted. In total, the table holds some 68,000 distinct CDR3 sequences. Antigens of these TCRs are unknown. The sample was naive CXCR3+ CD8+ T cells from blood. Subset indicated: CD45RO-CCR7+CD27+CD95- naive CD8+ T cells expressing CXCR3 (TNR3+). The receptors were sampled from a human donor in good health. Some clones in this sample may be carry-over from other donors' samples.

The V and J genes are TRBV7-3 and TRBJ2-1; the TCRdb call, TRBD1, lacks DNA for checking. The CDR3 consists of 15 residues. Germline loops: CDR1 SGHTA, CDR2 FQGTGA. The CDR3: CASSLLGGVYNEQFF.

This chain joins TRBV6-4 and TRBJ2-3; TCRdb designates TRBD1, a call that cannot be tested without DNA. The germline gives CDR1 MRHNA, CDR2 SNTAGT. This CDR3 has 16 residues. CDR3 loop: CASSDSSRGSTDTQYF.

The J gene is TRBJ1-1, the V gene TRBV11-3. This CDR3 has 11 amino acids. From germline, CDR1 is SGHNT and CDR2 YENEEA. CDR3 residues: CASRSVTDAFF.

This rearrangement joins TRBV29-1 to TRBJ2-3; TCRdb selects TRBD1, and the lack of DNA leaves this call unchecked. Germline CDR1 SQVTM, CDR2 ANQGSEA. This CDR3 has 12 amino acids. The CDR3: CSVTTDTDTQYF.

V gene TRBV12-5 combines with J gene TRBJ2-3; the TCRdb D gene call, TRBD1, has no DNA to confirm it. Germline loops: CDR1 LGHNT, CDR2 FRNRAP. This CDR3 is built from 16 residues. Here the CDR3 reads CASGNPQGSSTDTQYF.

The chain is built from TRBV4-3 and TRBJ2-4; the TCRdb call, TRBD2, lacks DNA for checking. Germline CDR1 LGHNA, CDR2 YSLEER. The CDR3 sequence is 17 residues long. The CDR3 here is CASSQETAGNYGGIQYF.

CDR3 loop: CASSVEGFSPLHF. The V gene is TRBV9, the J gene TRBJ1-6. From germline, CDR1 is SGDLS and CDR2 YYNGEE. The CDR3 runs 13 residues.

The chain joins TRBV7-3 to TRBJ2-3; TCRdb selects TRBD2, and the lack of DNA leaves this call unchecked. In germline, CDR1 is SGHTA, CDR2 FQGTGA. The CDR3 extends over 16 amino acids. This chain's CDR3 is CTSSLNAGILTDTQYF. The variable domain in full, completed from reference TRBV7-3 and TRBJ2-3, reads GAGVSQTPSNKVTEKGKYVELRCDPISGHTALYWYRQSLGQGPEFLIYFQGTGAADDSGLPNDRFFAVRPEGSVSTLKIQRTERGDSAVYLCTSSLNAGILTDTQYFGPGTRLTVL.

This clonotype is medium-sized by frequency. The chain joins TRBV28 to TRBJ2-7. Germline CDR1 MDHEN, CDR2 SYDVKM. This CDR3 has 14 amino acids. The CDR3 protein is CASSTPAEVYEQYF.